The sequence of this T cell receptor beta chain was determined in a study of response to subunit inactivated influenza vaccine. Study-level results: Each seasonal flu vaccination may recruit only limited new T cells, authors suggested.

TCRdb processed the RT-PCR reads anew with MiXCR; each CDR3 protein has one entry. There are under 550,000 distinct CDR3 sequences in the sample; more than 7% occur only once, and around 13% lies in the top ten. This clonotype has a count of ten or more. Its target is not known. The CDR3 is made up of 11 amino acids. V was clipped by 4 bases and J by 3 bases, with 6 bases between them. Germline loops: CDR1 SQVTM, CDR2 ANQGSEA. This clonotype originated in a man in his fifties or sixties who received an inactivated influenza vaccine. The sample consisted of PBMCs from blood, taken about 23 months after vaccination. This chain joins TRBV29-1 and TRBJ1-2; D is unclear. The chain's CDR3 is CSVGRDYGYTF. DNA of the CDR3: TGCAGCGTTGGAAGGGACTATGGCTACACCTTC.